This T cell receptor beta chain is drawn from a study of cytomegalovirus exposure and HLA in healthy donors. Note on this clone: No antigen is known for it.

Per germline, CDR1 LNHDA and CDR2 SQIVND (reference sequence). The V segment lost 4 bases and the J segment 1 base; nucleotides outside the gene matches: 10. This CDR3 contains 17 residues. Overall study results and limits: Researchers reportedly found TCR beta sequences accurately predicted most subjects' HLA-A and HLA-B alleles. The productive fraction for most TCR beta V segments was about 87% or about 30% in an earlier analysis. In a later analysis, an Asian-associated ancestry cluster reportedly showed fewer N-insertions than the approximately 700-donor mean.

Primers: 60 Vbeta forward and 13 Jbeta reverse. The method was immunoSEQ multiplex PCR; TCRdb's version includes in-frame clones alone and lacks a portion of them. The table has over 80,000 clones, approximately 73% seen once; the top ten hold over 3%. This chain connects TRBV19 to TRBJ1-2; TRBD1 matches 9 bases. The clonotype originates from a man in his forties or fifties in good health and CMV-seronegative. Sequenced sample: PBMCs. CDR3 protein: CASSSGTGRFLNYGYTF. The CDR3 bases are TGTGCCAGTAGTAGCGGGACAGGGAGGTTCCTTAACTATGGCTACACCTTC.